This T cell receptor beta chain is from a study of T cell repertoires in aging, cancer and after chemotherapy. Peripheral blood genomic DNA, not sorted cells or RNA, was the template. General study findings and limits: Age-matched healthy donors had significantly more diverse, less clonal blood TCR repertoires than untreated cancer patients. Rebound thymic output was suggested by rising median generation probability during chemotherapy in each cancer cohort. Healthy donors lost TCR diversity with age mainly through richness, cancer patients through richness and evenness. The repertoire data cannot show anything about immunological memory following chemotherapy.

Concerning this clonotype itself: Its antigen is undetermined.

Multiplex touch-down PCR with TRB-A/B primers amplified rearranged V-D-J TRB sequences. TCRdb reanalysed the multiplex PCR reads using MiXCR and keeps one entry per CDR3 protein. This table holds under 5,500 distinct CDR3 sequences, 30% to 40% found once. Trimming stripped 7 bases from V and 0 bases from J, with 22 bases between. CDR1 is PRHDT and CDR2 is FYEKMQ in the germline V gene (reference sequence). CDR3 length equals 18 residues. This chain links TRBV13 with TRBJ1-3; D is perhaps TRBD1 (5 bases). This receptor was obtained from a human donor with a blood cancer. Specimen: blood. This chain's CDR3 is CASKRDYPGPASGNTIYF. In DNA, the CDR3 is TGTGCCAGCAAGCGGGACTATCCGGGCCCTGCCTCTGGAAACACCATATATTTT.